These T cell receptor beta chains were read from a single sample in a study of blood T cell repertoires in COVID-19. Method: immunoSEQ multiplex PCR; TCRdb's copy keeps in-frame clones and lacks some. The sample yields 150,000 to 200,000 clones, about 85% seen once. Input material: PBMCs or T cells enriched from blood (not recorded which). The source is a man aged 40-49 years who had recovered from COVID-19. Each CDR3 is given with its conserved first and last residue. D genes are given only for firm matches. The listing skips clone size in some rows; elsewhere it reads once, few, many or a size class.

clone_size d_call j_call v_call cdr3_nt cdr3_aa
NA NA TRBJ1-5 TRBV4-1 TGCGCCAGCAGCCAAGATCCCAATTCGGGGCAGGGGTGGCCCCAGCATTTT CASSQDPNSGQGWPQHF
NA NA TRBJ2-3 TRBV9 TGTGCCAGCAGCGCTGGCGGGACCAGCACAGATACGCAGTATTTT CASSAGGTSTDTQYF
NA NA TRBJ1-1 TRBV29-1 TGCAGCGGATTGACAGCTGAAGCTTTCTTT CSGLTAEAFF
NA NA TRBJ2-3 TRBV11-3 TGTGCCAGCAGCTTTAATTATCCTATCGGGGAGGCTACGCAGTATTTT CASSFNYPIGEATQYF
NA TRBD2 TRBJ2-7 TRBV29-1 TGCAGCGTTGAGGGAGGGAACTACGAGCAGTACTTC CSVEGGNYEQYF
NA NA TRBJ2-4 TRBV11-1 TGTGCCAGCAGCTTATCCGAGGCGACCAAAAACATTCAGTACTTC CASSLSEATKNIQYF
NA NA TRBJ2-2 TRBV5-1 TGCGCCAGCAGCTTGGCGAGGAACACCGGGGAGCTGTTTTTT CASSLARNTGELFF
NA NA TRBJ1-3 TRBV18 TGTGCCAGCTCACCACCAGGGGCTGGAAACACCATATATTTT CASSPPGAGNTIYF
NA TRBD2 TRBJ2-3 TRBV19 TGTGCCAGTAGTAAATCTAGCGGTACGCAGTATTTT CASSKSSGTQYF
NA TRBD1 TRBJ1-2 TRBV7-8 TGTGCCAGCAGCACCCAAATTCAGGGGGCGGAGTATGGCTACACCTTC CASSTQIQGAEYGYTF
once NA TRBJ1-2 TRBV7-8 TGTGCCAGCAGCCCCACCTTGGAGGTTAACTATGGCTACACCTTC CASSPTLEVNYGYTF
few NA TRBJ1-1 TRBV6-5 TGTGCCAGCAGTTTTGGAGGGATTGGAGTGAACACTGAAGCTTTCTTT CASSFGGIGVNTEAFF
NA NA TRBJ1-3 TRBV30 TGTGCCTGGAGTGTAGGAGGACAGTCGATAACCTCTGGAAACACCATATATTTT CAWSVGGQSITSGNTIYF
NA TRBD2 TRBJ2-3 TRBV28 TGTGCCACCCGGGGAGCAGCGGGAGGGGGGATACCCGCAGATACGCAGTATTTT CATRGAAGGGIPADTQYF
NA TRBD1 TRBJ2-7 TRBV5-1 TGCGCCAGCAGCCGATCCTTGACAGGGGGCGGTTACGAGCAGTACTTC CASSRSLTGGGYEQYF
NA TRBD2 TRBJ2-2 TRBV5-8 TGTGCCAGCAGCCCGCCCTCGGGGGGGGCGTTTACCGGGGAGCTGTTTTTT CASSPPSGGAFTGELFF